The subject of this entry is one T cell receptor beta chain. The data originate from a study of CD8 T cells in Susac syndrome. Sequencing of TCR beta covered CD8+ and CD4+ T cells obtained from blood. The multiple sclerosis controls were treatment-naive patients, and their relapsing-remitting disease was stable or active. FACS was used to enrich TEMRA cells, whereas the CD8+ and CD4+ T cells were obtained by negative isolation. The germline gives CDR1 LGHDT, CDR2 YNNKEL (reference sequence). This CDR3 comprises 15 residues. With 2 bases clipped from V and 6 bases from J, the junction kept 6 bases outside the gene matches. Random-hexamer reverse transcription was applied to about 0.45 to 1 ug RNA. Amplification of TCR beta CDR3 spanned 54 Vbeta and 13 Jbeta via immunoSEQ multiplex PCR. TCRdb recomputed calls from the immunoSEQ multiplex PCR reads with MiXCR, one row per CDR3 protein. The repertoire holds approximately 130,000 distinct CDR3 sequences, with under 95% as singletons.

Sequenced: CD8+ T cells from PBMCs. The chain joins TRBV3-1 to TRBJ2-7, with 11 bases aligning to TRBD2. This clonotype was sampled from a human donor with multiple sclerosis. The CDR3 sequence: CASSQMALAGAEQYF. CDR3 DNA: TGTGCCAGCAGCCAAATGGCACTAGCGGGAGCCGAGCAGTACTTC.